Listed below are T cell receptor beta chains from one sample, sequenced in a study of CXCR3-negative and CXCR3-positive naive CD8 T cells. TCRdb reanalyzed the 5' RACE reads and collapses them to one entry per CDR3 protein, without DNA. In total, the table holds roughly 50,000 distinct CDR3 sequences. The sample comprised naive CXCR3+ CD8+ T cells from blood. The receptors stem from a human donor in good health. Some clones in this sample may be carry-over from other donors' samples. CDR3s include the opening cysteine and the closing phenylalanine or tryptophan. The order of the fields is V gene, J gene, CDR3 protein.

TRBV19	TRBJ2-7	CASSPLAGHSYEQYF
TRBV9	TRBJ1-2	CASSVEGNYGYTF
TRBV7-9	TRBJ1-5	CASSSGQGPNQPQHF
TRBV6-2/TRBV6-3	TRBJ2-3	CASSPLLAGVFTDTQYF
TRBV7-9	TRBJ1-3	CASRGGTSGNTIYF
TRBV3-1	TRBJ2-7	CASSPLPFADSSYEQYF
TRBV7-8	TRBJ1-5	CASTPRESNQPQHF
TRBV4-3	TRBJ2-5	CASSQDGGLVETQYF
TRBV5-4	TRBJ2-2	CASSAGTAPGELFF
TRBV12-5	TRBJ1-1	CASGLAGLETEAFF
TRBV4-2	TRBJ2-7	CASSQVGLAESYEQYF
TRBV20-1	TRBJ2-3	CSALSGKRGDTQYF
TRBV6-6	TRBJ1-1	CASSYPTGGSNTEAFF
TRBV29-1	TRBJ2-3	CSVPSTTDTQYF
TRBV7-9	TRBJ2-1	CASSSRGPLPGSNEQFF
TRBV28	TRBJ2-5	CASSPDRPRSEETQYF
TRBV7-9	TRBJ2-7	CASSFSDYEQYF
TRBV7-8	TRBJ2-7	CASSPERGALYEQYF
TRBV7-9	TRBJ2-2	CASSPPSGGGRGTGELFF
TRBV10-3	TRBJ2-3	CAITDHRYTDTQYF
TRBV6-2/TRBV6-3	TRBJ2-1	CASSYGQGALREQFF
TRBV6-5	TRBJ1-2	CASSYSLTGFNYGYTF
TRBV20-1	TRBJ2-2	CSARAGLTGELFF
TRBV7-9	TRBJ1-5	CASSSMSGQPQHF
TRBV12-3/TRBV12-4	TRBJ2-1	CASTNPGNEQFF
TRBV21-1	TRBJ2-7	CATETGTGHEQYF
TRBV6-4	TRBJ1-5	CASSESGSGGQPQHF
TRBV5-4	TRBJ2-7	CASSLVPGAYEQYF
TRBV3-1	TRBJ2-1	CASSRAGEQFF
TRBV7-3	TRBJ2-1	CASSPRPGSYNEQFF
TRBV4-3	TRBJ2-7	CASSQERTEAYEQYF
TRBV20-1	TRBJ2-1	CSSSWRAGPYNEQLF
TRBV29-1	TRBJ1-1	CSVELGWAREAFF
TRBV5-5	TRBJ2-1	CASSPYWAGSSYNEQFF
TRBV15	TRBJ1-1	CATSKTGQEAFF
TRBV7-9	TRBJ2-7	CASSIGQTDYEQYF
TRBV7-2	TRBJ2-2	CASSPWITGELFF
TRBV4-3	TRBJ1-4	CASSQIPLSLRTNEKLFF
TRBV19	TRBJ1-1	CATEQGLNTEAFF
TRBV7-3	TRBJ2-7	CASSFTRGLGNEQYF
TRBV29-1	TRBJ2-7	CSVNWGVSYEQYF
TRBV6-5	TRBJ2-5	CASSYGDRLEETQYF
TRBV7-2	TRBJ2-7	CASSVGWDQPEQYF
TRBV27	TRBJ2-7	CASGSQYYEQYF
TRBV4-3	TRBJ2-1	CASSPNLPSEQFF
TRBV7-6	TRBJ2-1	CASSLAGDLNEQFF
TRBV11-2	TRBJ2-1	CASSQPSGTDNEQFF
TRBV21-1	TRBJ2-4	CASSTRPRGTSGNIQYF
TRBV29-1	TRBJ2-7	CSVVSTKSYEQYF
TRBV20-1	TRBJ2-7	CSARDPVTGSVYEQYF
TRBV7-8	TRBJ2-7	CASSLGQGPREQYF
TRBV29-1	TRBJ2-7	CSVPDGAYEQYF
TRBV6-5	TRBJ2-3	CASSYSNTEYF
TRBV4-3	TRBJ2-7	CASSQDYDGYEQYF
TRBV5-8	TRBJ1-1	CASSLVVADNTEAFF
TRBV15	TRBJ2-7	CATSREGGQGPNYEQYF
TRBV6-2/TRBV6-3	TRBJ2-7	CATGPSGTNYEQYF
TRBV28	TRBJ2-1	CASSAALDYYNEQFF
TRBV7-9	TRBJ1-5	CASSQTEPTNQPQHF